This record looks at one T cell receptor (beta chain) sequence and its context. Its antigen is still unknown. The data were obtained in a study of T cells in Graves' hyperthyroidism and ophthalmopathy. Study-wide results and caveats: The authors' 13 V-J model separated ophthalmopathy from stable hyperthyroidism. Ophthalmopathy, as predicted by the model, came a median roughly 6.5 months after the prediction.

Germline loops: CDR1 ENHRY, CDR2 SYGVKD. CDR3 size: 16 residues. The V end was cut by 10 bases, the J end by 8 bases, with 27 bases between. In patients aged 18 to 65, hyperthyroidism was newly diagnosed, with duration under 2 months. The source of the PBMCs was approximately 9.5 ml of fresh peripheral blood. Researchers took RNA transcripts and amplified the TCR beta CDR3 regions from them. HTBI primers were the set used in a first-round RT-PCR of the TCR CDR3. TCRdb redid the calling of the multiplex PCR reads with MiXCR, one entry per CDR3 protein. The sample shows about 420,000 distinct CDR3 sequences, approximately 14% of them seen only once.

Material: blood. This sequence originates from a woman under 30 with Graves' hyperthyroidism. The chain couples TRBV10-3 to TRBJ1-5; the D is unclear. The CDR3 DNA is TGTGCCAGCGACCCGTCCGCGGCAATGGGAGGAGAGCCCCAGCATTTT. Its protein is CASDPSAAMGGEPQHF.